This record looks at one T cell receptor (beta chain) sequence and its context. What it binds is unknown. Produced via immunoSEQ multiplex PCR; TCRdb's table is partial and in-frame only. The sample carries about 99,000 clones, 70% to 90% recorded once. The data belong to a study of T cell responses to AZD1222 COVID-19 vaccine. Overall study findings and caveats: None of the repertoires were sampled until the peak T cell response had passed.

The length of the CDR3 is 17 residues. V lost 0 bases, J lost 3 bases, and 7 bases stayed unmatched. Germline V gene data show CDR1 as LGHNA and CDR2 as YSLEER. The material sequenced was peripheral blood, taken on day 0 of AZD1222 vaccination. The clonotype originates from an adult in good health. The chain is built from TRBV4-3 and TRBJ2-3, with 9 bases lining up with TRBD2. This chain's CDR3 is CASSQDFLAGPTDTQYF. The DNA of the CDR3 is TGCGCCAGCAGCCAAGACTTCCTAGCGGGGCCGACAGATACGCAGTATTTT.